This TCR beta chain was sequenced for a study of T cells in Graves' hyperthyroidism and ophthalmopathy. This clonotype was recorded at least ten times. Researchers took RNA transcripts and amplified the TCR beta CDR3 regions from them. HTBI primers were used for first-round RT-PCR of the TCR CDR3. TCRdb reanalysed the multiplex PCR reads using MiXCR and keeps one entry per CDR3 protein. The sample consists of over 700,000 distinct CDR3 sequences, approximately 40% of them appearing once. The TCR was taken from a man between 18 and 29 years old with Graves' hyperthyroidism. The specimen sequenced was blood.

The CDR3: CASSPGEELRGYTF. CDR3 nucleotides: TGTGCCAGTAGCCCCGGGGAGGAGCTGCGAGGCTACACCTTC. The genes are TRBV19 and TRBJ1-2; no clear D. Germline V gene data show CDR1 as LNHDA and CDR2 as SQIVND (reference sequence). CDR3 size: 14 residues. Trimming left V 6 bases short and J 8 bases short, with 19 bases between.